This T cell receptor beta chain was captured in a study of blood T cell repertoires in COVID-19. Germline V CDR1 and CDR2: KGHSH, LQKENI. CDR3 length: 15 amino acids. Deletions cut 3 bases from V and 3 bases from J, with 15 bases between. Here immunoSEQ multiplex PCR was the method, and the copy in TCRdb shows in-frame clones only, minus some. This repertoire shows about 100,000 clones, about 91% found once; its top ten account for around 4.4%. The sequence derives from a man aged 18 to 30 with acute or convalescent COVID-19. Sequencing was performed on peripheral blood. The chain combines TRBV18 with TRBJ2-7; D not resolved. The CDR3 region has the DNA TGTGCCAGCTCACCTGGGCAGGCGCAGATCTACGAGCAGTACTTC. As protein: CASSPGQAQIYEQYF. Complete variable domain (other parts from reference TRBV18 and TRBJ2-7): NAGVMQNPRHLVRRRGQEARLRCSPMKGHSHVYWYRQLPEEGLKFMVYLQKENIIDESGMPKERFSAEFPKEGPSILRIQQVVRGDSAAYFCASSPGQAQIYEQYFGPGTRLTVT.